Following are 6 T cell receptor beta chains from one sample sequenced in a study of CD8 T cells in Susac syndrome. An amount of RNA that ranged from roughly 0.45 to 1 ug was reverse transcribed with random hexamers. MiXCR, applied by TCRdb to the immunoSEQ multiplex PCR reads, yields one record per CDR3 protein. In the table there are 250,000 to 300,000 distinct CDR3 sequences, approximately 89% of which are singletons. Sequenced sample: CD8+ T cells from PBMCs. The receptors shown here come from a human donor with multiple sclerosis.

The rearrangement uses TRBV19 and TRBJ2-7, with TRBD1 identical over 11 bases. The CDR3 consists of 15 residues. Germline values: CDR1 LNHDA, CDR2 SQIVND (reference sequence). V lost 3 bases, J lost 2 bases, and 3 bases stayed unmatched. In DNA, the CDR3 is TGTGCCAGTAGTATGGGGACAGGGGGTACCTACGAGCAGTACTTC. It specifies CASSMGTGGTYEQYF.

The V gene is TRBV30, the J gene TRBJ1-1; D is uncertain. The CDR3 totals 13 residues. Germline values: CDR1 GTSNPN, CDR2 SVGIG (reference sequence). Trimming left V 5 bases short and J 4 bases short, with 14 bases between. In DNA form, the CDR3 reads TGTGCCTGGGGTGGGCCGGCAACCACTGAAGCTTTCTTT. Protein product: CAWGGPATTEAFF. The complete variable domain, with remaining parts taken from reference TRBV30 and TRBJ1-1, reads SQTIHQWPATLVQPVGSPLSLECTVEGTSNPNLYWYRQAAGRGLQLLFYSVGIGQISSEVPQNLSASRPQDRQFILSSKKLLLSDSGFYLCAWGGPATTEAFFGQGTRLTVV.

There are a few counts of this clonotype. The chain recombines TRBV7-9 with TRBJ2-7; TRBD1 might be the D (6 bases). Germline V CDR1 and CDR2: SEHNR, FQNEAQ (reference sequence). The CDR3 is 13 amino acids. The V end was cut by 4 bases, the J end by 6 bases, with 13 bases between. The DNA for the CDR3 is TGTGCCAGCAGCTCTTCGGGGACAAGCGAGCAGTACTTC. Its protein is CASSSSGTSEQYF.

This clonotype came up once. V gene TRBV15 combines with J gene TRBJ2-7, with D maybe TRBD2 (6 bases). The CDR3 spans 14 residues. The V gene's germline CDR1 is LNHNV and CDR2 YYDKDF (reference sequence). V lost 5 bases to trimming and J lost 2 bases, with 13 bases between them. The CDR3 reads CATSGGAGPYEQYF. The CDR3 DNA follows: TGTGCCACCAGCGGAGGGGCAGGTCCCTACGAGCAGTACTTC.

This clonotype was recorded once. The rearrangement uses TRBV20-1 and TRBJ2-1, with D possibly TRBD2 on 7 matching bases. Trimming pared 4 bases from V and 8 bases from J, leaving 21 bases between. CDR3 size: 15 residues. Germline V gives CDR1 DFQATT, CDR2 SNEGSKA (reference sequence). The CDR3 DNA follows: TGCAGTGCTAAGGGGGGGACCGCAGAAACAGATGAGCAGTTCTTC. Translation: CSAKGGTAETDEQFF.

V and J are TRBV10-3 and TRBJ2-7; no definite D call. Germline V gene sequence: CDR1 ENHRY, CDR2 SYGVKD. Trimming removed 7 bases at V and 3 bases at J, with 13 bases between. The CDR3 is made up of 13 amino acids. CDR3: CAINSGVYYEQYF. The CDR3 DNA reads TGTGCCATCAATAGTGGCGTTTACTACGAGCAGTACTTC.